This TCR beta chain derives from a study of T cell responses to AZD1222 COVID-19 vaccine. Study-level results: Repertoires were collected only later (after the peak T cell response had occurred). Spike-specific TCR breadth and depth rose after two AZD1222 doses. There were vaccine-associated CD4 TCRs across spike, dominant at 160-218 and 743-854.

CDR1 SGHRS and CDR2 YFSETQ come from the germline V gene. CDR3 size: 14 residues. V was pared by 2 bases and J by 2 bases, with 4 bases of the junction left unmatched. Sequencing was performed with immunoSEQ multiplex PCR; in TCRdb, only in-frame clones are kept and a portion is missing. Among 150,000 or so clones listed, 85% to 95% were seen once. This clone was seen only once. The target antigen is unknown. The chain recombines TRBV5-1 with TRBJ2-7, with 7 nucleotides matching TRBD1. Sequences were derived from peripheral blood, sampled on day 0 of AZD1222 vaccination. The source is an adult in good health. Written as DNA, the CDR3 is TGCGCCAGCAGCTTTTGGGGACAGACCTACGAGCAGTACTTC. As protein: CASSFWGQTYEQYF.